This T cell receptor beta chain derives from a study of monozygotic twins with inflammatory bowel disease. Per individual sample, eight separate reactions were used to make cDNA. Reprocessing the 5' RACE reads, TCRdb reports a single entry for every CDR3 protein and omits DNA. The data show around 380,000 distinct CDR3 sequences, and the top ten clones hold less than 2.5%. Staff drew an approximately 2.5 ml blood sample from each donor. Overall study results and limits: It was not supported that a single strong signal or clonotype was associated with IBD.

For this clonotype: The antigen is not known.

CDR1 is SGHRS, CDR2 YFSETQ, per germline. The CDR3 consists of 15 residues. The TCR comes from a human donor with ulcerative colitis or Crohn's disease, or a healthy co-twin of an affected twin (not recorded which). This rearrangement joins TRBV5-1 to TRBJ2-4; the D call of TRBD2 rests on TCRdb alone, since no DNA is present to check it. Sequenced material: blood. The CDR3 protein is CASSLVPSGLNIQYF.